The 18 T cell receptor beta chains given below trace back to one sample, sequenced in a study of blood T cell repertoires in COVID-19. Libraries were prepared by immunoSEQ multiplex PCR; TCRdb keeps only in-frame clonotypes and omits some of them. The table lists tens of thousands of clones, 75% to 90% of them singletons. Specimen: peripheral blood. These receptors were obtained from a woman older than 75 with COVID-19, enrolled during active disease.

The chain uses TRBV27 and TRBJ2-1; 11 bases align to TRBD2. The trim removed 3 bases at V and 7 bases at J, leaving 5 bases unmatched. Germline lookup yields CDR1 MNHEY and CDR2 SMNVEV (reference sequence). This CDR3 has 15 amino acids. The CDR3 DNA follows: TGTGCCAGCAGTTTTAGCGGGAGGGCCGGGAATGAGCAGTTCTTC. Translated, it gives CASSFSGRAGNEQFF.

The V and J genes are TRBV11-2 and TRBJ2-1, with 10 bases identical to TRBD2. Germline CDR1 and CDR2: SGHAT and FQNNGV. The CDR3 is 14 residues long. With V trimmed by 2 bases and J by 12 bases, 7 bases remained unmatched. CDR3 sequence reads: CASSLPAGGPLQFF. CDR3 coding DNA: TGTGCCAGCAGCTTACCAGCGGGGGGGCCGTTGCAGTTCTTC.

V gene TRBV7-9 combines with J gene TRBJ2-1, with 14 bases identical to TRBD2. Trimming at V came to 5 bases and at J to 11 bases, leaving 5 bases not matched to a gene. This CDR3 region has 14 residues. Germline CDR1 and CDR2: SEHNR and FQNEAQ (reference sequence). CDR3 nucleotides: TGTGCCAGCAGCCCCGGACTAGCGGGAGGTAAGCAGTTCTTC. Protein: CASSPGLAGGKQFF.

By share, this clone ranks as medium-sized. The chain employs TRBV12-3 or TRBV12-4 and TRBJ1-1; no clear D. V was trimmed by 3 bases and J by 5 bases, leaving 10 bases between them. This CDR3 has 13 residues. CDR3: CASSFGPLTEAFF. The DNA of the CDR3 is TGTGCCAGCAGTTTTGGGCCGCTGACTGAAGCTTTCTTT.

The chain combines TRBV9 with TRBJ2-2; maybe TRBD2 (6 bases). The ends were cut back, 4 bases at V and 5 bases at J, with 12 bases in the middle. Germline values: CDR1 SGDLS, CDR2 YYNGEE. The CDR3 totals 14 residues. The CDR3 sequence: CASSQEGLTGELFF. In DNA form, the CDR3 reads TGTGCCAGCAGCCAGGAGGGCCTTACCGGGGAGCTGTTTTTT.

Only one count was recorded for this clone. The rearrangement uses TRBV18 and TRBJ1-1; D not certain. Germline V CDR1 and CDR2: KGHSH, LQKENI. The CDR3 totals 12 residues. Trimming shortened V by 2 bases and J by 6 bases, and 7 bases separated the two germline ends. CDR3 DNA sequence: TGTGCCAGCTCACCAACCCAGGCTGAAGCTTTCTTT. This sequence encodes CASSPTQAEAFF.

The rearrangement links TRBV5-5 to TRBJ1-4; D perhaps matches TRBD1 (5 bases). The ends were cut back, 5 bases at V and 8 bases at J, with 16 bases in the middle. The germline CDR1 and CDR2 sequences are SGHKS and YYEKEE (reference sequence). The CDR3 runs to 14 residues. CDR3 nucleotides: TGTGCCAGCAGTTGGGCGCAGGGAGGGGAAAAACTGTTTTTT. Protein product: CASSWAQGGEKLFF.

In DNA, the CDR3 is TGTGCCAGCAGCTTAGTAGGGCGGGAGTTGGGAGATACGCAGTATTTT. This gives the protein CASSLVGRELGDTQYF. V gene TRBV7-9 combines with J gene TRBJ2-3; the match to TRBD2 covers 7 bases. The CDR3 is made up of 16 amino acids. Germline lookup yields CDR1 SEHNR and CDR2 FQNEAQ (reference sequence). V lost 1 base, J lost 5 bases, and 9 bases stayed unmatched.

The V and J genes are TRBV6-1 and TRBJ1-6; D is undetermined. Trimming took off 8 bases at V and 0 bases at J, with 11 bases between the two ends. The CDR3 has 15 amino acids. Germline V gene data show CDR1 as MNHNS and CDR2 as SASEGT. Here the CDR3 reads CASDGSSSYNSPLHF. CDR3 DNA sequence: TGTGCCAGCGACGGGTCGAGCTCCTATAATTCACCCCTCCACTTT.

The chain combines TRBV6-5 with TRBJ2-2, with 8 bases matching TRBD1. The CDR3 extends over 15 amino acids. V lost 8 bases and J lost 4; bases outside the gene matches: 9. From germline, CDR1 is MNHEY and CDR2 SVGAGI. CDR3 protein: CASRRTGTSTGELFF. In nucleotides, the CDR3 is TGTGCCAGCCGTCGGACAGGGACAAGCACCGGGGAGCTGTTTTTT.

The V gene is TRBV19, the J gene TRBJ1-1; D is unresolved. This CDR3 region has 18 residues. V was pared by 2 bases and J by 3 bases, with 22 bases between. Germline V CDR1 and CDR2: LNHDA, SQIVND (reference sequence). CDR3 sequence (DNA): TGTGCCAGTAGTATACCACGCCGGGGAGTGTTTGTGTACACTGAAGCTTTCTTT. This codes for CASSIPRRGVFVYTEAFF.

The chain carries TRBV5-6 and TRBJ2-3; 10 nucleotides line up with TRBD2. CDR1 and CDR2 (germline): SGHDT, YYEEEE. V gave up 2 bases and J gave up 0 bases; unmatched junction bases: 3. The CDR3 covers 16 residues. The CDR3 sequence is CASSLTSGISTDTQYF. CDR3 DNA: TGTGCCAGCAGCTTAACTAGCGGGATTAGCACAGATACGCAGTATTTT. The variable domain in full, completed from reference TRBV5-6 and TRBJ2-3, reads DAGVTQSPTHLIKTRGQQVTLRCSPKSGHDTVSWYQQALGQGPQFIFQYYEEEERQRGNFPDRFSGHQFPNYSSELNVNALLLGDSALYLCASSLTSGISTDTQYFGPGTRLTVL.

J is TRBJ2-3 and V is TRBV6-2 or TRBV6-3; 13 positions agree with TRBD2. Germline assignment: CDR1 MNHEY and CDR2 SVGEGT. Trimming at V came to 6 bases and at J to 2 bases, leaving 23 bases not matched to a gene. This CDR3 region has 22 residues. CDR3 protein: CASSRTGMGLAGPKQFTDTQYF. CDR3 nucleotide sequence: TGTGCCAGCAGCCGCACCGGTATGGGACTAGCGGGACCGAAACAATTCACAGATACGCAGTATTTT.

The chain recombines TRBV25-1 with TRBJ1-2; TRBD1 aligns across 12 bases. The V segment lost 8 bases and the J segment 7 bases; nucleotides outside the gene matches: 8. The CDR3 length is 14 residues. Germline CDR1 is MGHDK and CDR2 is SYGVNS. The CDR3 nucleotides are TGTGCCAGCCTCCCGGGACAGGGGGCAAGTGGCTACACCTTC. This codes for CASLPGQGASGYTF.

The chain carries TRBV24-1 and TRBJ2-1; the match to TRBD1 covers 10 bases. The germline gives CDR1 KGHDR, CDR2 SFDVKD. The CDR3 is made up of 16 amino acids. The V segment lost 5 bases and the J segment 4 bases; nucleotides outside the gene matches: 7. CDR3 protein: CATSGTGGQGYNEQFF. CDR3 bases: TGTGCCACCAGTGGGACGGGGGGACAGGGGTACAATGAGCAGTTCTTC.

This chain links TRBV5-1 with TRBJ1-2; TRBD1 matches at 7 bases. The CDR3 is made up of 12 amino acids. V lost 7 bases and J lost 8; bases outside the gene matches: 8. Germline loops: CDR1 SGHRS, CDR2 YFSETQ. The CDR3 here is CASQDLQGGYTF. CDR3 nucleotides: TGCGCCAGCCAGGACTTACAGGGGGGCTACACCTTC.

In DNA, the CDR3 is TGCGCCAGCAGCCAGTCGGGACAGTTGGGCTACGAGCAGTACTTC. Its translation is CASSQSGQLGYEQYF. This rearrangement joins TRBV4-3 to TRBJ2-7; 7 bases align to TRBD1. After removal of 3 bases from V and 3 bases from J, the junction contained 8 bases not matched to a gene. The CDR3 sequence is 15 residues long. The germline V gene has CDR1 LGHNA and CDR2 YSLEER.

The CDR3 DNA follows: TGTGCCAGCAGCTTACACGGACTAGGGGGGGCTACGCAGTATTTT. Its protein product is CASSLHGLGGATQYF. V gene TRBV7-2 combines with J gene TRBJ2-3, with D perhaps matching TRBD2 (7 bases). The CDR3 length is 15 residues. V was cut by 2 bases and J by 8 bases, with 17 bases left in between. Germline assignment: CDR1 SGHTA and CDR2 FQGNSA.